This is a list of T cell receptor beta chains from one sample in a study of T cells after yellow fever vaccination. TCRdb fed the 5' RACE reads into MiXCR, producing one record per CDR3 protein. This sample carries a few hundred thousand distinct CDR3 sequences, 3.5% to 4.5% of them seen once, and the ten largest clones take less than 25%. Sequenced material: PBMCs, taken 5 days after the yellow fever booster vaccination. The receptors were gathered from a man aged 18 to 29 who received the YFV17D yellow fever vaccine. CDR3s leave out the opening cysteine and the closing phenylalanine or tryptophan.

v_call: TRBV29-1; cdr3_aa: SVEDGRGRNNEQF
v_call: TRBV28; cdr3_aa: ASTSVGEGETQY
v_call: TRBV14; cdr3_aa: ASSQGAVYTGELF
v_call: TRBV7-8; cdr3_aa: ASSLAYRVDQPQH
v_call: TRBV3-1; cdr3_aa: ASSPRDRNTGELF
v_call: TRBV4-3; cdr3_aa: ASSEWGATNTEAF
v_call: TRBV6-1; cdr3_aa: ASSTPGGDEKLF
v_call: TRBV11-2; cdr3_aa: ASSNLLQGFDEQY
v_call: TRBV19; cdr3_aa: ASSFRDRGNYGYT
v_call: TRBV20-1; cdr3_aa: SARDRRVGSGELF
v_call: TRBV29-1; cdr3_aa: SVELAGPDTQY
v_call: TRBV11-3; cdr3_aa: ASSLVPGSVQF
v_call: TRBV7-9; cdr3_aa: ASSSRGTLDTEAF
v_call: TRBV9; cdr3_aa: ASSPHTGPYEQY
v_call: TRBV2; cdr3_aa: ASKPDRGSGETQY
v_call: TRBV7-9; cdr3_aa: ASSSITGGIETQY
v_call: TRBV19; cdr3_aa: ASSLSQSGTQY
v_call: TRBV9; cdr3_aa: ASSVGGSTDTQY
v_call: TRBV18; cdr3_aa: ASSSTGGRQPQH
v_call: TRBV18; cdr3_aa: ASSGTSGRTGELF
v_call: TRBV6-5; cdr3_aa: ASSFSGLSGNTIY
v_call: TRBV2; cdr3_aa: ASIGQLINNSPLH
v_call: TRBV5-1; cdr3_aa: ASSFGLVTDTQY
v_call: TRBV7-2; cdr3_aa: ASSFPVGNNEQF
v_call: TRBV20-1; cdr3_aa: SAGSGGPYSGNTIY
v_call: TRBV5-1; cdr3_aa: ASSLGTGRTYEQY
v_call: TRBV7-2; cdr3_aa: ASRKQGAAYNEQF
v_call: TRBV5-5; cdr3_aa: ASSFGQGGETQY
v_call: TRBV20-1; cdr3_aa: SAGDRNYGYT
v_call: TRBV5-8; cdr3_aa: ASSLVFTGANVLT
v_call: TRBV5-1; cdr3_aa: ASSSAGGDTEAF
v_call: TRBV5-1; cdr3_aa: ASSLIGGAPYEQY
v_call: TRBV27; cdr3_aa: ASSLYRTYTEAF
v_call: TRBV7-2; cdr3_aa: ASSLLRETQY
v_call: TRBV7-3; cdr3_aa: ASNVKMGFTYNEQF
v_call: TRBV20-1; cdr3_aa: SARAGQGITDTQY
v_call: TRBV29-1; cdr3_aa: SGLAGGGNEQF
v_call: TRBV9; cdr3_aa: ASSVAKEEDTGELF